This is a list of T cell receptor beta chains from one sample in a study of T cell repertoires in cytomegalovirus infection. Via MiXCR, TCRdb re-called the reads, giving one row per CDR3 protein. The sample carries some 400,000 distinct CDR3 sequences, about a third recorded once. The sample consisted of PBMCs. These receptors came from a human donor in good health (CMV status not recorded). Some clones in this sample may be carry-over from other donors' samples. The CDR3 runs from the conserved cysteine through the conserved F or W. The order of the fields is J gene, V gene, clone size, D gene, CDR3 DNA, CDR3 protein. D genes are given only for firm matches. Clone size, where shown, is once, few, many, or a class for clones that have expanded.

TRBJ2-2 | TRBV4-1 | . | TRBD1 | TGCGCCAGCAGCCAGGACAGGTTGAACACCGGGGAGCTGTTTTTT | CASSQDRLNTGELFF
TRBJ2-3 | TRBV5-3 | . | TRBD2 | TGTGCCAGCAGCTGGGGGACTAGCGGAGCCACAGATACGCAGTATTTT | CASSWGTSGATDTQYF
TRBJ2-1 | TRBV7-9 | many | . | TGTGCCAGCAGCTTTAGGGGCAGTTACAATGAGCAGTTCTTC | CASSFRGSYNEQFF
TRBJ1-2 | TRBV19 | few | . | TGTGCCAGTAGTTGGGGCCCGGACTATGGCTACACCTTC | CASSWGPDYGYTF
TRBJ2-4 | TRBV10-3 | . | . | TGTGCCATCGCCTCGGACAGGCGGGGGGTGGGGAACATTCAGTACTTC | CAIASDRRGVGNIQYF
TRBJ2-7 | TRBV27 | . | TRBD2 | TGTGCCAGCAGTCCGACTAGCGGCCCCTCCTACGATCAGTACTTC | CASSPTSGPSYDQYF
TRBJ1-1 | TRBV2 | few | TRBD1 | TGTGCCAGCAGTGAAGCAGGGACAGTGGGGGCTGAAGCTTTCTTT | CASSEAGTVGAEAFF
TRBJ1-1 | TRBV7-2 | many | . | TGTGCCAGCAGCCCCTCGAGGGAAGCGAACACTGAAGCTTTCTTT | CASSPSREANTEAFF
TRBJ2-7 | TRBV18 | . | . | TGTGCCAGCTCACCAATTCACTCAGTAGGGAACGAGCAGTACTTC | CASSPIHSVGNEQYF
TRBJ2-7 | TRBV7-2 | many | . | TGTGCCAGCAGCTTAGTAGCTGAATCCTACGAGCAGTACTTC | CASSLVAESYEQYF
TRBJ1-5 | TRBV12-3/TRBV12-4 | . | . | TGTGCCAGCAGTTTTCGGCCGGTAGATAGCAATCAGCCCCATCATTTT | CASSFRPVDSNQPHHF
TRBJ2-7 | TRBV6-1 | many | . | TGTGCCAGCGGATATGGTCAGAACACCTACGAGCAGTACTTC | CASGYGQNTYEQYF
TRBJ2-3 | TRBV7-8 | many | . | TGTGCCAGCAGCCAAGAGGGGACAGATACGCAGTATTTT | CASSQEGTDTQYF
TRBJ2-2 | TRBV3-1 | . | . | TGTGCCAGCAGCCAAGGGTTTGGCACCCTGGCCGGGGAGCTGTTTTTT | CASSQGFGTLAGELFF
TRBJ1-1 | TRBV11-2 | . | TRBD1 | TGTGCCAGCAGCTCGACAGGGGGGGTGCGCCGAGCTTTCTTT | CASSSTGGVRRAFF
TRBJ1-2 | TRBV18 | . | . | TGTGCCAGCTCACCAGGGGCAGGGGATGGCTACACCTTC | CASSPGAGDGYTF
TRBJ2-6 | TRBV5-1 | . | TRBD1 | TGCGCCAGCAGCCTGGGGTGGCCAGGGGGCGTTTTGGGGGCCAACGTCCTGACTTTC | CASSLGWPGGVLGANVLTF
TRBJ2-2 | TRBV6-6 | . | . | TGTGCCAGCAGTTACCCCCAAACTTTGACAGACACCGGGGAGCTGTTTTTT | CASSYPQTLTDTGELFF
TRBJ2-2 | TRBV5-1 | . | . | TGCGCCAGCAAGGGACTTAACTATGGCACCGGGGAGCTGTTTTTT | CASKGLNYGTGELFF
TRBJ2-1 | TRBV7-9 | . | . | TGTGCCGTTACAGAGGATGAGCAGTTCTTC | CAVTEDEQFF
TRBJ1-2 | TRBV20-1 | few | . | TGCAGTGCCCAGCCCCCGAAGGGAACCTATGGCTACACCTTC | CSAQPPKGTYGYTF
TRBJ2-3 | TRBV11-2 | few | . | TGTGCCAGCAGCTTAGGAGGCGGGTCCCCCACAGATACGCAGTATTTT | CASSLGGGSPTDTQYF
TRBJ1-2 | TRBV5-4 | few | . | TGTGCCAGCAGTCCCGACAGGTCCTATGGCTACACCTTC | CASSPDRSYGYTF
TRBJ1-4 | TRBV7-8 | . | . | TGTGCCAGCAGCGAGGCTGGGAGGGATGAAAAACTGTTTTTT | CASSEAGRDEKLFF
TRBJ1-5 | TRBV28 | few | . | TGTGCCAGCAGTTACCCCGGGAGCAATCAGCCCCAGCATTTT | CASSYPGSNQPQHF
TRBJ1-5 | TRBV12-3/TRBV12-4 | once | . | TGTGCCAGCAGTTTAACCGGGCAGGGCAATCATCCCCAGCATTTT | CASSLTGQGNHPQHF
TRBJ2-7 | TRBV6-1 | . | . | TGTGCCAGCAGCGCGCCTAGGGCCCGACCTAGCGACGAGCAGTACTTC | CASSAPRARPSDEQYF
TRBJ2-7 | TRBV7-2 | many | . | TGTGCCAGCAGCCCAAGGGACGCCATCTCCTACGAGCAGTACTTC | CASSPRDAISYEQYF
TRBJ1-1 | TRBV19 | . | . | TGTGCCAGTAGTGAGGCAGGGAACACTGAAGCTTTCTTT | CASSEAGNTEAFF
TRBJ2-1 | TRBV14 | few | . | TGTGCCAGCAGCCCGTGGTCCAATGAGCAGTTCTTC | CASSPWSNEQFF
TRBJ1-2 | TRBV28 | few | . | TGTGCCAGCACCATTACCGCCCCCCTCTATGGCTACACCTTC | CASTITAPLYGYTF